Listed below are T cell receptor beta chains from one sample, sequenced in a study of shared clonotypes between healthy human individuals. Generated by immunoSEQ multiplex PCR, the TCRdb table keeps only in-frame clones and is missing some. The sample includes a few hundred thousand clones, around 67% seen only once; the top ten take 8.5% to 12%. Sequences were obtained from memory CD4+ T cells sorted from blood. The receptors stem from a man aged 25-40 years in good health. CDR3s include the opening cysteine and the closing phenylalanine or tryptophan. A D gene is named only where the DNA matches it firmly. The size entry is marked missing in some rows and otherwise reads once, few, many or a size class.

DNA: TGTGCCAGCAGCTCATCCGGTGGTGGATGGGGAGAGACCCAGTACTTC
CDR3: CASSSSGGGWGETQYF
size: .
V: TRBV5-6
J: TRBJ2-5
D: .

DNA: TGTGCCAGCTTCCAGGGGGCGAATAATGGCTACACCTTC
CDR3: CASFQGANNGYTF
size: .
V: TRBV18
J: TRBJ1-2
D: TRBD1

DNA: TGTGCCAGCAGTGTTGAGGGACAGGGGGCACTTTTTGGGAACACCATATATTTT
CDR3: CASSVEGQGALFGNTIYF
size: .
V: TRBV6-1
J: TRBJ1-3
D: TRBD1

DNA: TGTGCCAGCTCACCTGGTTCTGCGGGAGGGCTCAATGAGCAGTTCTTC
CDR3: CASSPGSAGGLNEQFF
size: .
V: TRBV18
J: TRBJ2-1
D: TRBD2

DNA: TGTGCCAGCAGGCGTGTTACAGGGGGCCAGGAGACCCAGTACTTC
CDR3: CASRRVTGGQETQYF
size: .
V: TRBV5-4
J: TRBJ2-5
D: TRBD1

DNA: TGTGCCAGCAGCCTACCCTGGCTAGCGGGAATAACCGGGGAGCTGTTTTTT
CDR3: CASSLPWLAGITGELFF
size: .
V: TRBV7-3
J: TRBJ2-2
D: TRBD2

DNA: TGTGCCAGCAGCCTCTTGCTAGCGGGAGTAGTACAGACCCAGTACTTC
CDR3: CASSLLLAGVVQTQYF
size: .
V: TRBV11-2
J: TRBJ2-5
D: TRBD2

DNA: TGTGCCAGCAGAGATGAAACAGGGGAAAACACTGAAGCTTTCTTT
CDR3: CASRDETGENTEAFF
size: .
V: TRBV25-1
J: TRBJ1-1
D: TRBD1

DNA: TGTGCCATCAGTGCGACTAGCGGGAGGGTCACCGGGGAGCTGTTTTTT
CDR3: CAISATSGRVTGELFF
size: few
V: TRBV10-3
J: TRBJ2-2
D: TRBD2

DNA: TGTGCCAGCAGCAAACAGGGACAGGGGGCTAGGAGCAATGAGCAGTTCTTC
CDR3: CASSKQGQGARSNEQFF
size: .
V: TRBV11-3
J: TRBJ2-1
D: TRBD1

DNA: TGTGCCAGCAGCGTCGGATACGAGCAGTACTTC
CDR3: CASSVGYEQYF
size: .
V: TRBV7-2
J: TRBJ2-7
D: .

DNA: TGCGCCAGCAGCTTGGCCCAGCGGCCTAATCGCCCGGGGGGCGAGCAGTACTTC
CDR3: CASSLAQRPNRPGGEQYF
size: once
V: TRBV5-1
J: TRBJ2-7
D: TRBD2

DNA: TGTGCCTGGAGTGCTCCAATGACACAAGAAGAGACCCAGTACTTC
CDR3: CAWSAPMTQEETQYF
size: .
V: TRBV30
J: TRBJ2-5
D: .

DNA: TGTGCCAGTAGTATAACGGGAGGGTTCAATGAGCAGTTCTTC
CDR3: CASSITGGFNEQFF
size: few
V: TRBV19
J: TRBJ2-1
D: TRBD2

DNA: TGTGCCAGCAGCATTGTAGCGGGAGGGTTAACAGATACGCAGTATTTT
CDR3: CASSIVAGGLTDTQYF
size: .
V: TRBV5-6
J: TRBJ2-3
D: TRBD2

DNA: TGTGCCAGCAGTGAAATGGTAGCGGGAGCGTCGGCCAAAAACATTCAGTACTTC
CDR3: CASSEMVAGASAKNIQYF
size: .
V: TRBV2
J: TRBJ2-4
D: TRBD2

DNA: TGTGCCAGTAGTCGACAGGGGTCCTACGAGCAGTACTTC
CDR3: CASSRQGSYEQYF
size: .
V: TRBV19
J: TRBJ2-7
D: TRBD1

DNA: TGTGCCAGCAGTTTAGCGAGTGAAGCTTTCTTT
CDR3: CASSLASEAFF
size: .
V: TRBV28
J: TRBJ1-1
D: .

DNA: TGTGCCAGCAGTTCTAACGGCAACTATGGCTACACCTTC
CDR3: CASSSNGNYGYTF
size: few
V: TRBV6-6
J: TRBJ1-2
D: .

DNA: TGTGCCACCAGCAGAGGCGATAGCGGGAGCCACGAGCAGTACTTC
CDR3: CATSRGDSGSHEQYF
size: .
V: TRBV15
J: TRBJ2-7
D: TRBD2

DNA: TGCGCCAGCAGCCAGCCCTATAGCGGCTTAGCCAAAAACATTCAGTACTTC
CDR3: CASSQPYSGLAKNIQYF
size: .
V: TRBV4-1
J: TRBJ2-4
D: .

DNA: TGTGCCAGCAGCTTGCTTGCGGGACAGCACTATGGCTACACCTTC
CDR3: CASSLLAGQHYGYTF
size: few
V: TRBV11-1
J: TRBJ1-2
D: TRBD1

DNA: TGTGCCAGCAGTGCCCCCGCGAGGGGAGGGACCTATGGCTACACCTTC
CDR3: CASSAPARGGTYGYTF
size: .
V: TRBV6-1
J: TRBJ1-2
D: .

DNA: TGTGCCAGCAGCGTAGTGACCCACAGGGGGCGCTGGAATGAGCAGTTCTTC
CDR3: CASSVVTHRGRWNEQFF
size: .
V: TRBV7-9
J: TRBJ2-1
D: TRBD1

DNA: TGTGCCAGCAGCGTAGGGACTAGGTCAGATACGCAGTATTTT
CDR3: CASSVGTRSDTQYF
size: .
V: TRBV9
J: TRBJ2-3
D: TRBD2

DNA: TGTGCCAGCAGTCCCGGCGGGGATGATGAAAAACTGTTTTTT
CDR3: CASSPGGDDEKLFF
size: .
V: TRBV28
J: TRBJ1-4
D: .

DNA: TGTGCCAGCAGCTTCGACAGGGATCAGCCCCAGCATTTT
CDR3: CASSFDRDQPQHF
size: .
V: TRBV11-2
J: TRBJ1-5
D: TRBD1

DNA: TGTGCCAGCAGTGAAGAAGATAGGGGCAAGTTCTTC
CDR3: CASSEEDRGKFF
size: .
V: TRBV2
J: TRBJ2-1
D: .

DNA: TGCGCCAGCAGCTTGGCACCGGGAGGAGGCTACAATGAGCAGTTCTTC
CDR3: CASSLAPGGGYNEQFF
size: once
V: TRBV5-1
J: TRBJ2-1
D: TRBD2

DNA: TGCAGCGTTGTGCGGGACACCTCCACAGATACGCAGTATTTT
CDR3: CSVVRDTSTDTQYF
size: .
V: TRBV29-1
J: TRBJ2-3
D: .

DNA: TGTGCCAGCAGCCAAACAGGGTTGTACGAGCAGTACTTC
CDR3: CASSQTGLYEQYF
size: once
V: TRBV5-5
J: TRBJ2-7
D: .

DNA: TGTGCCAGCAGCCGCAGGGGGCGCACAGATACGCAGTATTTT
CDR3: CASSRRGRTDTQYF
size: .
V: TRBV9
J: TRBJ2-3
D: TRBD1

DNA: TGCGCCAGCAGCTTGGATGCAGGACTCTCTGGAAACACCATATATTTT
CDR3: CASSLDAGLSGNTIYF
size: few
V: TRBV5-1
J: TRBJ1-3
D: .

DNA: TGTGCCAGCAGCTGGGGCCGGACGGCTAGCGGGAGGCCGACCTACGAGCAGTACTTC
CDR3: CASSWGRTASGRPTYEQYF
size: .
V: TRBV11-2
J: TRBJ2-7
D: TRBD2

DNA: TGTGCCAGCAGTTCGAGAATACTAGCGGGAGGGGGAGAGACCCAGTACTTC
CDR3: CASSSRILAGGGETQYF
size: .
V: TRBV28
J: TRBJ2-5
D: TRBD2

DNA: TGTGCCAGCATCCTAGGGGGACTAGCGGGACCCTGGAGAGGCTACGAGCAGTACTTC
CDR3: CASILGGLAGPWRGYEQYF
size: few
V: TRBV27
J: TRBJ2-7
D: TRBD2

DNA: TGTGCCATCAGTCAGGGGTTGAACACTGAAGCTTTCTTT
CDR3: CAISQGLNTEAFF
size: .
V: TRBV10-3
J: TRBJ1-1
D: .

DNA: TGTGCCAGCCACGAGAGGGTTCTCGTTCACACCTTC
CDR3: CASHERVLVHTF
size: .
V: TRBV2
J: TRBJ1-2
D: .